Here is one TCR beta chain with its context. Its antigen remains unknown. The entry originates in a study of cytomegalovirus exposure and HLA in healthy donors. Overall study results and limits: Later, TCR association rates were found to vary by HLA locus, highest for DRB1 and lowest for HLA-C. Within the data, a cluster of highly shared sequence variants was likely a sequencing artifact. 87-base-pair reads could not separate some V segments, including TRBV6-2 and TRBV6-3.

PCR amplification relied on 60 Vbeta primers (plus 13 Jbeta primers). TCRdb keeps only in-frame clones here, not all; method: immunoSEQ multiplex PCR. The repertoire holds about 98,000 clones, with 65% to 80% as singletons. The V gene lost 2 bases and the J gene lost 6 bases, with 11 bases spanning the gap. CDR3 length: 14 residues. From germline, CDR1 is ENHRY and CDR2 SYGVKD. The sequence came from a man aged 55-75 years in good health and CMV-seropositive. Specimen: PBMCs. The chain joins TRBV10-3 to TRBJ2-1; D is perhaps TRBD2 (5 bases). In nucleotides, the CDR3 is TGTGCCATCAGTGAGAGTCTAGCCGGCAATGAGCAGTTCTTC. Translating gives CAISESLAGNEQFF.